A selection of T cell receptor beta chains follows, all from one sample in a study of CD8 T cells in Susac syndrome. TCRdb re-analysed the immunoSEQ multiplex PCR reads in MiXCR, keeping a single row per CDR3 protein. The table lists some 130,000 distinct CDR3 sequences, roughly 96% of them singletons. The specimen was CD4+ T cells from PBMCs. The source is a human donor in good health. Both conserved end residues are part of each CDR3. The D gene is left open where the match is weak. Part of the rows lack a size; the others show once, few, many or a class for expanded clones.

V: TRBV29-1
J: TRBJ2-2
D: -
size: -
CDR3: CSVAKIGDTGELFF
DNA: TGCAGCGTTGCGAAGATTGGGGACACCGGGGAGCTGTTTTTT

V: TRBV20-1
J: TRBJ2-1
D: -
size: -
CDR3: CSAPNTGEQFF
DNA: TGCAGTGCTCCTAATACGGGTGAGCAGTTCTTC

V: TRBV12-3/TRBV12-4
J: TRBJ1-1
D: -
size: -
CDR3: CASKTDGWNTEAFF
DNA: TGTGCCAGCAAAACGGACGGCTGGAACACTGAAGCTTTCTTT

V: TRBV9
J: TRBJ1-4
D: -
size: -
CDR3: CANSPRQAKGKKLFF
DNA: TGTGCCAACAGCCCGCGGCAGGCCAAGGGGAAAAAACTGTTTTTT

V: TRBV2
J: TRBJ2-2
D: -
size: -
CDR3: CASRDQGTGELFF
DNA: TGTGCCAGCAGAGACCAGGGAACCGGGGAGCTGTTTTTT

V: TRBV6-6
J: TRBJ2-3
D: TRBD2
size: -
CDR3: CASSYLGLAGTDTQYF
DNA: TGTGCCAGCAGTTACCTAGGACTAGCGGGCACAGATACGCAGTATTTT

V: TRBV3-1
J: TRBJ2-2
D: -
size: once
CDR3: CASGGGGYTGELFF
DNA: TGTGCCAGCGGGGGTGGGGGCTACACCGGGGAGCTGTTTTTT

V: TRBV4-1
J: TRBJ2-5
D: -
size: -
CDR3: CASSPKPGPLSETQYF
DNA: TGCGCCAGCAGCCCGAAGCCGGGCCCCTTGAGTGAGACCCAGTACTTC

V: TRBV18
J: TRBJ2-7
D: -
size: -
CDR3: CASSSRSGTTYEQYF
DNA: TGTGCCAGCTCATCGCGGTCTGGGACAACGTACGAGCAGTACTTC

V: TRBV20-1
J: TRBJ2-4
D: -
size: -
CDR3: CSARGIRDNIQYF
DNA: TGCAGTGCTAGAGGGATCAGGGATAACATTCAGTACTTC

V: TRBV18
J: TRBJ1-1
D: -
size: -
CDR3: CASSQGSRTEAFF
DNA: TGTGCCAGCTCTCAGGGGTCCAGGACTGAAGCTTTCTTT

V: TRBV6-1
J: TRBJ1-4
D: -
size: -
CDR3: CASARESGEKLFF
DNA: TGTGCCAGCGCGAGGGAGTCGGGTGAAAAACTGTTTTTT

V: TRBV7-2
J: TRBJ2-5
D: -
size: -
CDR3: CASSLGTGTQYF
DNA: TGTGCCAGCAGCTTAGGAACGGGAACCCAGTACTTC

V: TRBV19
J: TRBJ2-7
D: TRBD1
size: -
CDR3: CASSTLGTVYEQYF
DNA: TGTGCCAGTAGTACCCTCGGGACAGTCTACGAGCAGTACTTC

V: TRBV29-1
J: TRBJ2-2
D: TRBD1
size: -
CDR3: CSVGQGAHNGELFF
DNA: TGCAGCGTTGGACAGGGGGCGCATAACGGGGAGCTGTTTTTT

V: TRBV5-6
J: TRBJ2-7
D: -
size: once
CDR3: CASSRTLYEQYF
DNA: TGTGCCAGCAGCCGGACCCTCTACGAGCAGTACTTC

V: TRBV12-3/TRBV12-4
J: TRBJ1-1
D: TRBD1
size: -
CDR3: CASSLRQGAVEAFF
DNA: TGTGCCAGCAGTTTGAGACAGGGGGCGGTTGAAGCTTTCTTT

V: TRBV15
J: TRBJ2-5
D: -
size: -
CDR3: CATSRDVGSQETQYF
DNA: TGTGCCACCAGCAGAGATGTCGGCAGCCAAGAGACCCAGTACTTC

V: TRBV10-3
J: TRBJ2-1
D: TRBD2
size: -
CDR3: CAISESKRGTSGSDEQFF
DNA: TGTGCCATCAGTGAGTCAAAACGTGGGACTAGCGGGAGTGATGAGCAGTTCTTC

V: TRBV19
J: TRBJ2-5
D: TRBD1
size: -
CDR3: CASSMATGPQETQYF
DNA: TGTGCCAGTAGTATGGCGACAGGGCCCCAAGAGACCCAGTACTTC

V: TRBV7-9
J: TRBJ1-1
D: TRBD1
size: -
CDR3: CASSRTGNTEAFF
DNA: TGTGCCAGCAGCCGGACAGGGAACACTGAAGCTTTCTTT

V: TRBV29-1
J: TRBJ1-1
D: -
size: once
CDR3: CSASGRGNTEAFF
DNA: TGCAGCGCCTCGGGCAGGGGAAACACTGAAGCTTTCTTT

V: TRBV28
J: TRBJ2-7
D: TRBD2
size: -
CDR3: CASSPSGALSYEQYF
DNA: TGTGCCAGCAGTCCTAGCGGAGCTTTGTCCTACGAGCAGTACTTC

V: TRBV7-9
J: TRBJ1-4
D: -
size: -
CDR3: CASSLSPTPEKLFF
DNA: TGTGCCAGCAGCTTATCCCCGACACCAGAAAAACTGTTTTTT

V: TRBV3-1
J: TRBJ2-1
D: TRBD1
size: -
CDR3: CASSKHRGIGYNEQFF
DNA: TGTGCCAGCAGCAAACACAGGGGGATAGGCTACAATGAGCAGTTCTTC

V: TRBV7-9
J: TRBJ2-7
D: -
size: -
CDR3: CASSSLHPNEQYF
DNA: TGTGCCAGCAGCTCCCTCCACCCGAACGAGCAGTACTTC

V: TRBV29-1
J: TRBJ2-7
D: TRBD2
size: -
CDR3: CSVEAPKFGGEPYEQYF
DNA: TGCAGCGTTGAAGCCCCCAAATTTGGGGGGGAGCCCTACGAGCAGTACTTC

V: TRBV5-1
J: TRBJ1-1
D: TRBD1
size: -
CDR3: CASSFQGGTEAFF
DNA: TGCGCCAGCAGCTTCCAGGGGGGCACTGAAGCTTTCTTT

V: TRBV3-1
J: TRBJ2-3
D: TRBD2
size: -
CDR3: CASSQVPSGITDTQYF
DNA: TGTGCCAGCAGCCAAGTCCCTAGCGGAATCACAGATACGCAGTATTTT

V: TRBV29-1
J: TRBJ2-7
D: TRBD2
size: -
CDR3: CSVAPLESGVTYEQYF
DNA: TGCAGCGTTGCTCCCTTGGAGAGCGGGGTAACCTACGAGCAGTACTTC

V: TRBV12-3/TRBV12-4
J: TRBJ1-1
D: TRBD1
size: once
CDR3: CASSLGRDSNTEAFF
DNA: TGTGCCAGCAGTTTAGGTCGGGACAGTAACACTGAAGCTTTCTTT

V: TRBV6-5
J: TRBJ2-3
D: TRBD2
size: -
CDR3: CASSGWREGIYTQYF
DNA: TGTGCCAGCAGTGGATGGCGGGAGGGGATATATACGCAGTATTTT

V: TRBV12-3/TRBV12-4
J: TRBJ2-3
D: TRBD2
size: -
CDR3: CASSLDQAGATDTQYF
DNA: TGTGCCAGCAGTTTAGACCAGGCGGGAGCGACAGATACGCAGTATTTT

V: TRBV4-2
J: TRBJ2-1
D: -
size: -
CDR3: CASSQGTSNAEQFF
DNA: TGTGCCAGCAGCCAAGGAACTAGTAATGCTGAGCAGTTCTTC

V: TRBV3-1
J: TRBJ2-3
D: -
size: -
CDR3: CASSPPLRSTDTQYF
DNA: TGTGCCAGCAGCCCGCCTTTGAGAAGCACAGATACGCAGTATTTT

V: TRBV27
J: TRBJ1-2
D: TRBD1
size: -
CDR3: CASNPTQGARNGYTF
DNA: TGTGCCAGCAACCCGACTCAGGGGGCACGAAATGGCTACACCTTC

V: TRBV7-9
J: TRBJ2-7
D: -
size: few
CDR3: CASSFYGEQYF
DNA: TGTGCCAGCAGCTTTTATGGAGAGCAGTACTTC

V: TRBV7-6
J: TRBJ2-4
D: TRBD1
size: -
CDR3: CASSLERVGQLRAKNIQYF
DNA: TGTGCCAGCAGCTTAGAACGGGTGGGACAGCTTAGAGCCAAAAACATTCAGTACTTC

V: TRBV2
J: TRBJ1-5
D: TRBD1
size: -
CDR3: CASSEAGTGGRQPQHF
DNA: TGTGCCAGCAGTGAAGCTGGGACAGGGGGCAGACAGCCCCAGCATTTT

V: TRBV3-1
J: TRBJ1-1
D: -
size: once
CDR3: CASSQDLGTPGAFF
DNA: TGTGCCAGCAGCCAAGACCTCGGCACCCCGGGGGCTTTCTTT

V: TRBV7-9
J: TRBJ2-7
D: -
size: -
CDR3: CASSLAGSYYEQYF
DNA: TGTGCCAGCAGCTTAGCGGGCAGTTACTACGAGCAGTACTTC

V: TRBV7-2
J: TRBJ2-1
D: -
size: -
CDR3: CASRPGWRRYNEQFF
DNA: TGTGCCAGCAGACCCGGGTGGAGGCGGTACAATGAGCAGTTCTTC

V: TRBV27
J: TRBJ2-2
D: TRBD1
size: -
CDR3: CASSADRGTGELFF
DNA: TGTGCCAGCAGTGCCGACAGGGGCACCGGGGAGCTGTTTTTT

V: TRBV27
J: TRBJ2-7
D: -
size: -
CDR3: CAQPGRGIYEQYF
DNA: TGTGCTCAGCCGGGACGGGGGATCTACGAGCAGTACTTC

V: TRBV5-1
J: TRBJ2-1
D: TRBD2
size: -
CDR3: CASSLEGLAGVTSYNEQFF
DNA: TGCGCCAGCAGCTTGGAGGGACTAGCGGGTGTGACCTCCTACAATGAGCAGTTCTTC

V: TRBV10-2
J: TRBJ2-1
D: TRBD2
size: -
CDR3: CASSVAGGNEQFF
DNA: TGCGCCAGCAGTGTAGCGGGGGGGAATGAGCAGTTCTTC

V: TRBV6-5
J: TRBJ2-2
D: -
size: -
CDR3: CASSYTGRGTGELFF
DNA: TGTGCCAGCAGTTACACGGGACGGGGCACCGGGGAGCTGTTTTTT

V: TRBV7-9
J: TRBJ2-1
D: -
size: -
CDR3: CASSSQQRYNEQFF
DNA: TGTGCCAGCAGCTCCCAACAGAGATACAATGAGCAGTTCTTC

V: TRBV6-5
J: TRBJ1-5
D: -
size: -
CDR3: CASSSFFSQPQHF
DNA: TGTGCCAGCAGTTCTTTTTTCTCTCAGCCCCAGCATTTT

V: TRBV6-5
J: TRBJ2-7
D: -
size: -
CDR3: CASRAQDGSEQYF
DNA: TGTGCCAGCCGGGCCCAGGACGGGTCAGAGCAGTACTTC

V: TRBV25-1
J: TRBJ2-7
D: TRBD2
size: -
CDR3: CAEGLAGFRMQYF
DNA: TGTGCGGAAGGGCTAGCGGGGTTTAGGATGCAGTACTTC

V: TRBV5-4
J: TRBJ2-7
D: -
size: -
CDR3: CASSLAFEGEQYF
DNA: TGTGCCAGCAGCTTGGCATTCGAAGGGGAGCAGTACTTC

V: TRBV20-1
J: TRBJ1-4
D: TRBD1
size: -
CDR3: CSAPDRGREKLFF
DNA: TGCAGTGCACCAGACAGGGGGCGCGAAAAACTGTTTTTT

V: TRBV14
J: TRBJ2-7
D: -
size: -
CDR3: CASSQRDFLRSEQYF
DNA: TGTGCCAGCAGCCAACGGGACTTCCTTCGGAGCGAGCAGTACTTC